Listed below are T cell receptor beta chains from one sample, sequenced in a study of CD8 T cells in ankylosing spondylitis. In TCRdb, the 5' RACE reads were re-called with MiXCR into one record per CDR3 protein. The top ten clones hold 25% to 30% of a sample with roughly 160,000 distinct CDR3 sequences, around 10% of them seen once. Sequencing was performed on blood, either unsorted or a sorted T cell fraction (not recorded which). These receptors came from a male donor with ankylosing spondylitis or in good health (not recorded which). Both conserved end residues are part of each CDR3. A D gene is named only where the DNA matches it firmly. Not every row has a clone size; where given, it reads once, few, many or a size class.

CDR3 DNA: TGTGCCAGCAGCCAGGGGAGGACGGCGAACTATGGCTACACCTTC
CDR3 protein: CASSQGRTANYGYTF
V gene: TRBV3-1
J gene: TRBJ1-2
clone size: many
D gene: NA

CDR3 DNA: TGTGCCAGCAGCTTCCAAGCGGGAGGGCCACCCTACAATGAGCAGTTCTTC
CDR3 protein: CASSFQAGGPPYNEQFF
V gene: TRBV7-2
J gene: TRBJ2-1
clone size: many
D gene: TRBD2

CDR3 DNA: TGTGCCAGCAGCAGGGACATTTCCTACGAGCAGTACTTC
CDR3 protein: CASSRDISYEQYF
V gene: TRBV12-3/TRBV12-4
J gene: TRBJ2-7
clone size: many
D gene: NA

CDR3 DNA: TGTGCCAGCAGCTTAGCGCGGTCTAGCGGCTATAATTACACAGATACGCAGTATTTT
CDR3 protein: CASSLARSSGYNYTDTQYF
V gene: TRBV11-1
J gene: TRBJ2-3
clone size: NA
D gene: TRBD2

CDR3 DNA: TGTGCCAGCAGTCCATCCGGGACAGGGTCCGAGCAGTACTTC
CDR3 protein: CASSPSGTGSEQYF
V gene: TRBV6-1
J gene: TRBJ2-7
clone size: few
D gene: TRBD1

CDR3 DNA: TGTGCCAGCAGTTTATCAAGGCCAGTTAATTATTTTGTGAGGGAGCAGTACTTC
CDR3 protein: CASSLSRPVNYFVREQYF
V gene: TRBV28
J gene: TRBJ2-7
clone size: many
D gene: NA

CDR3 DNA: TGTGCCAGCAGCTCAGGGACAGGGATGACCTATGGCTACACCTTC
CDR3 protein: CASSSGTGMTYGYTF
V gene: TRBV11-2
J gene: TRBJ1-2
clone size: NA
D gene: TRBD1

CDR3 DNA: TGTGCCAGCAGTACTGGAACTTCCAATCCCCCCTACAATGAGCAGTTCTTC
CDR3 protein: CASSTGTSNPPYNEQFF
V gene: TRBV2
J gene: TRBJ2-1
clone size: many
D gene: NA

CDR3 DNA: TGTGCCAGCGGACTAGCGGGGGACACAGATACGCAGTATTTT
CDR3 protein: CASGLAGDTDTQYF
V gene: TRBV12-3/TRBV12-4
J gene: TRBJ2-3
clone size: NA
D gene: TRBD2

CDR3 DNA: TGTGCCAGCAGTTTAAGAGGGGTGGGAGACACTGAAGCTTTCTTT
CDR3 protein: CASSLRGVGDTEAFF
V gene: TRBV27
J gene: TRBJ1-1
clone size: few
D gene: NA

CDR3 DNA: TGTGCCAGCAGCTTAACCGAGACAGGGGTTCGCTACGAGCAGTACTTC
CDR3 protein: CASSLTETGVRYEQYF
V gene: TRBV7-3
J gene: TRBJ2-7
clone size: NA
D gene: TRBD1

CDR3 DNA: TGTGCCAGCAAGTCGGGGTACCCCTTGACCGAGCAGTACTTC
CDR3 protein: CASKSGYPLTEQYF
V gene: TRBV14
J gene: TRBJ2-7
clone size: few
D gene: NA